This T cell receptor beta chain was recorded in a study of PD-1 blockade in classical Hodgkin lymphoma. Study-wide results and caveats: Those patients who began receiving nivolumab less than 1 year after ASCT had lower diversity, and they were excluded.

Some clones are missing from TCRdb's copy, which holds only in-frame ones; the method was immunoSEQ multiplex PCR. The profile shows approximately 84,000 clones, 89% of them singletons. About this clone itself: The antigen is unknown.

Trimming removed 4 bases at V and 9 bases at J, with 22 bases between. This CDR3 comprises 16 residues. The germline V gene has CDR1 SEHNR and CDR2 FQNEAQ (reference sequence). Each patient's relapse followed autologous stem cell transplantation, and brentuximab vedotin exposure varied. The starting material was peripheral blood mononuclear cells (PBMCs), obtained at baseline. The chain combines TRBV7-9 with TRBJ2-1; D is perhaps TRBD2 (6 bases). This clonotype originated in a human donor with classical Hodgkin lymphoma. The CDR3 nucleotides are TGTGCCAGCAGCTCCATAGGGACGGGAGTGTGGTTTGAGCAGTTCTTC. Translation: CASSSIGTGVWFEQFF.